This entry lists 6 T cell receptor beta chains sequenced from one sample in a study of blood T cell repertoires in COVID-19. Generated by immunoSEQ multiplex PCR, the TCRdb table keeps only in-frame clones and is missing some. The repertoire holds approximately 270,000 clones, with over 85% as singletons. Sequencing used PBMCs or T cells enriched from blood (not recorded which). Every receptor here comes from a woman in her sixties or seventies who had recovered from COVID-19.

V usage is TRBV7-8 and J usage is TRBJ1-1; D uncertain. The germline V and J ends were trimmed by 0 bases and 6 bases, with 8 bases remaining between them. The CDR3 consists of 13 residues. Germline CDR1 SGHVS, CDR2 FQNEAQ. CDR3 in DNA: TGTGCCAGCAGCTTAGCGTACAGCCCTGAAGCTTTCTTT. Protein: CASSLAYSPEAFF.

The chain links TRBV4-1 to TRBJ2-3, with D perhaps matching TRBD2 (6 bases). This CDR3 is 16 amino acids long. The V and J ends lost 4 bases and 0 bases respectively, with 14 bases between them. CDR1 is MGHRA, CDR2 YSYEKL, per germline. The CDR3 spells CASSPTSGPSTDTQYF. CDR3 bases: TGCGCCAGCAGCCCGACTAGTGGCCCGAGCACAGATACGCAGTATTTT.

This clone is a singleton in its sample. This chain connects TRBV2 to TRBJ1-5; tentatively, D is TRBD1 (5 bases). This CDR3 spans 15 amino acids. V was cut by 2 bases and J by 1 base, with 9 bases left in between. Germline-derived CDR1 and CDR2 are SNHLY and FYNNEI. CDR3 nucleotide sequence: TGTGCCAGCAGTGAAAGACAGATCAGCAATCAGCCCCAGCATTTT. Protein: CASSERQISNQPQHF. The full variable domain, completed using reference TRBV2 and TRBJ1-5, is EPEVTQTPSHQVTQMGQEVILRCVPISNHLYFYWYRQILGQKVEFLVSFYNNEISEKSEIFDDQFSVERPDGSNFTLKIRSTKLEDSAMYFCASSERQISNQPQHFGDGTRLSIL.

On this clone itself: A read error may produce the germline difference seen at one junction end. The V gene is TRBV3-1 (or the pseudogene TRBV3-2), the J gene TRBJ2-5; no clear D. The CDR3 runs 15 residues. Germline V gene sequence: CDR1 LGHDT, CDR2 YNNKEL (reference sequence). CDR3 DNA: TGTGCCAGCAGCCAAGATACACTATCCCAAGATACCCAGTACTTC. Protein product: CASSQDTLSQDTQYF.

This chain uses TRBV2 with TRBJ2-7; D uncertain. Germline CDR1 is SNHLY and CDR2 is FYNNEI. Trimming pared 7 bases from V and 0 bases from J, leaving 13 bases between. The CDR3 runs to 14 residues. CDR3 loop: CASIFDWSSYEQYF. The CDR3 bases are TGTGCCAGCATTTTCGACTGGAGCTCCTACGAGCAGTACTTC. Full variable domain (missing parts from reference TRBV2 and TRBJ2-7): EPEVTQTPSHQVTQMGQEVILRCVPISNHLYFYWYRQILGQKVEFLVSFYNNEISEKSEIFDDQFSVERPDGSNFTLKIRSTKLEDSAMYFCASIFDWSSYEQYFGPGTRLTVT.

The genes are TRBV21-1 and TRBJ1-5. TRBV21-1 is a recognized pseudogene. The CDR3 has 16 residues. CDR3 in amino acids: CASSNRRLWGNQPQHF. CDR3 DNA sequence: TGTGCCAGCAGCAATCGGAGGCTTTGGGGCAATCAGCCCCAGCATTTT.